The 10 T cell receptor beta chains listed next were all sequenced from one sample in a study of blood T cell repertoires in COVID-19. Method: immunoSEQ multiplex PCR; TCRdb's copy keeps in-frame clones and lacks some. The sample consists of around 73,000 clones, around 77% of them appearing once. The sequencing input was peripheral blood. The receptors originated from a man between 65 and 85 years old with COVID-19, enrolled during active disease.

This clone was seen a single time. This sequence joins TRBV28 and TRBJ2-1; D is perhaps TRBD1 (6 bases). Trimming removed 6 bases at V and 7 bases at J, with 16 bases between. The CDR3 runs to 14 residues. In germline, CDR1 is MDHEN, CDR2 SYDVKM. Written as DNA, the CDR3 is TGTGCCAGCAGAACCTACAGGGCTGGGAATGAGCAGTTCTTC. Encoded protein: CASRTYRAGNEQFF.

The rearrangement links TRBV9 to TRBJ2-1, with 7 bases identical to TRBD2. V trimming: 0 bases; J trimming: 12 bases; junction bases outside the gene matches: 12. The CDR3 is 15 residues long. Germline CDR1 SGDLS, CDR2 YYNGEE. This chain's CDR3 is CASSVVAGEALGQFF. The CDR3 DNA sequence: TGTGCCAGCAGCGTAGTCGCGGGAGAGGCCCTGGGGCAGTTCTTC.

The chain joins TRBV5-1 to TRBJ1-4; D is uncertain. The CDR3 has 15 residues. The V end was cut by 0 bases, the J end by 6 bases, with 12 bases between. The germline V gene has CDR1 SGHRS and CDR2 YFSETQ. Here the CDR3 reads CASSLVGSKDEKLFF. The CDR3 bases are TGCGCCAGCAGCTTGGTGGGCAGTAAGGATGAAAAACTGTTTTTT. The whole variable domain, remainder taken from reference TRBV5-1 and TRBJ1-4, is KAGVTQTPRYLIKTRGQQVTLSCSPISGHRSVSWYQQTPGQGLQFLFEYFSETQRNKGNFPGRFSGRQFSNSRSEMNVSTLELGDSALYLCASSLVGSKDEKLFFGSGTQLSVL.

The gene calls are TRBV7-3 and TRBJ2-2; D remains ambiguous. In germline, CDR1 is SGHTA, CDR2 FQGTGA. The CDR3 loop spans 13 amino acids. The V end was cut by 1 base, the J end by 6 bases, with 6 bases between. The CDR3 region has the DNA TGTGCCAGCAGCTTAAGCGGTCCCGGGGAGCTGTTTTTT. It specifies CASSLSGPGELFF.

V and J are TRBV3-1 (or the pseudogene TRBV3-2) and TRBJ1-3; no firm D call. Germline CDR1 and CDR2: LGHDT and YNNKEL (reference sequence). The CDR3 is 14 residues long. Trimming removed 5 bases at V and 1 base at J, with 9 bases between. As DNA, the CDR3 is TGTGCCAGCAGCGACGGAGGTTCTGGAAACACCATATATTTT. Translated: CASSDGGSGNTIYF.

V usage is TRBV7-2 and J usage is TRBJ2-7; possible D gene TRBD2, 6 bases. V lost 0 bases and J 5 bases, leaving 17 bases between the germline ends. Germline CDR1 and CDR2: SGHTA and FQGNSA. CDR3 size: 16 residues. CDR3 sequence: CASSLAQASVGDEQYF. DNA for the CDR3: TGTGCCAGCAGCTTAGCGCAGGCTAGCGTTGGCGACGAGCAGTACTTC.

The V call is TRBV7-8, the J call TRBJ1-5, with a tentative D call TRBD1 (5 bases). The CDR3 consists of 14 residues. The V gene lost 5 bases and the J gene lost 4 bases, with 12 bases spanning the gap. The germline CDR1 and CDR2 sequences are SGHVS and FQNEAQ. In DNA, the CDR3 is TGTGCCAGCAGCCCGGGGACTGTTAATCAGCCCCAGCATTTT. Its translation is CASSPGTVNQPQHF. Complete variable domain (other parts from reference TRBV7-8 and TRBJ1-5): GAGVSQSPRYKVAKRGQDVALRCDPISGHVSLFWYQQALGQGPEFLTYFQNEAQLDKSGLPSDRFFAERPEGSVSTLKIQRTQQEDSAVYLCASSPGTVNQPQHFGDGTRLSIL.

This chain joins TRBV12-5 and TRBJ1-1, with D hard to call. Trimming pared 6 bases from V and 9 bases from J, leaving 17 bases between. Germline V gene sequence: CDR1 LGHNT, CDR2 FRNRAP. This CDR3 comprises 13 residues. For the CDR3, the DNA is TGTGCTAGTGGAGACGGAGTTCTCGGGAAAGCTTTCTTT. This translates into CASGDGVLGKAFF.

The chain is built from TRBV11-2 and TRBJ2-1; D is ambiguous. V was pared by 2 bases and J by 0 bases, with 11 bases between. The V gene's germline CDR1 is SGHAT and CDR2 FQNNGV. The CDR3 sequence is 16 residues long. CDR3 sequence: CASSLSSNPSYNEQFF. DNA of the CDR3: TGTGCCAGCAGCTTATCGTCTAACCCCTCCTACAATGAGCAGTTCTTC. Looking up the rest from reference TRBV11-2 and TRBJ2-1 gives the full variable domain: EAGVAQSPRYKIIEKRQSVAFWCNPISGHATLYWYQQILGQGPKLLIQFQNNGVVDDSQLPKDRFSAERLKGVDSTLKIQPAKLEDSAVYLCASSLSSNPSYNEQFFGPGTRLTVL.

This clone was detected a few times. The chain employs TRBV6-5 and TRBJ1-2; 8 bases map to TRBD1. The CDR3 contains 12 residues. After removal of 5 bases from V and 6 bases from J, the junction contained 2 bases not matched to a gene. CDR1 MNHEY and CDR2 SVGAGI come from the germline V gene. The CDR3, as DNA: TGTGCCAGCAGTCGACAGGGGAATGGCTACACCTTC. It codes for CASSRQGNGYTF.